The 4 T cell receptor beta chains listed next were all sequenced from one sample in a study of OX40 agonist ivuxolimab in advanced cancers. Sequencing was performed with immunoSEQ multiplex PCR; in TCRdb, only in-frame clones are kept and a portion is missing. The sample holds roughly 79,000 clones, about 85% seen once. The sequencing used CD4+ or CD8+ T cells sorted from blood, collected in a trial of the OX40 agonist ivuxolimab. These receptor sequences come from an adult with an advanced solid tumor such as melanoma, head and neck, liver or kidney cancer.

The chain links TRBV4-1 to TRBJ2-5; D is possibly TRBD2 (5 bases). Trimming cost V 1 base and J 4 bases, with 10 bases left between them. The germline V gene encodes CDR1 MGHRA and CDR2 YSYEKL. This CDR3 region has 14 residues. The CDR3 here is CASSQGSGRETQYF. Here the CDR3 DNA reads TGCGCCAGCAGCCAAGGTAGTGGGAGAGAGACCCAGTACTTC.

The gene calls are TRBV7-6 and TRBJ2-3, with a weak D call TRBD1 (6 bases). Trimming took 2 bases from V and 1 from J, leaving 7 bases between them. Germline V lookup: CDR1 SGHVS, CDR2 FNYEAQ. This CDR3 comprises 14 residues. DNA for the CDR3: TGTGCCAGCAGCTTAAGACAGGGCACAGATACGCAGTATTTT. This sequence encodes CASSLRQGTDTQYF.

This chain joins TRBV6-4 and TRBJ2-1; D is undetermined. The CDR3 covers 14 residues. V lost 4 bases, J lost 8 bases, and 15 bases lay in between. The germline CDR1 and CDR2 sequences are MRHNA and SNTAGT. CDR3 loop: CASSVGGGRHEQFF. The CDR3 DNA reads as TGTGCCAGCAGTGTGGGTGGCGGCCGACATGAGCAGTTCTTC.

This clone was seen only a few times. J is TRBJ1-5 and V is TRBV7-6; the D gene is possibly TRBD1 (6 bases). In germline, CDR1 is SGHVS, CDR2 FNYEAQ. Trimming removed 5 bases at V and 5 bases at J, with 16 bases between. This CDR3 has 15 residues. The CDR3: CASSPLTGRDQPQHF. The CDR3 DNA reads as TGTGCCAGCAGCCCATTGACAGGACGGGATCAGCCCCAGCATTTT.